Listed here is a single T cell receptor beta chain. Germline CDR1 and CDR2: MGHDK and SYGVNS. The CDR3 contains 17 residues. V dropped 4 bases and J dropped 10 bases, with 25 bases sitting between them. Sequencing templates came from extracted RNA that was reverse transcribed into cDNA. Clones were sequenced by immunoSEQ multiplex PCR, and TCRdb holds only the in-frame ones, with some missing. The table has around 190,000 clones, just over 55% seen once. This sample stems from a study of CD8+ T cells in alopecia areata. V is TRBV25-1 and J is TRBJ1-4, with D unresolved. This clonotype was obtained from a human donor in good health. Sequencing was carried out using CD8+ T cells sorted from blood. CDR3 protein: CASSVQDGETRRGKLFF. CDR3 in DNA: TGTGCCAGCAGTGTACAAGACGGTGAAACACGACGGGGAAAACTGTTTTTT.